The present entry profiles one T cell receptor beta chain with its context. Antigen unknown. The CDR3 length is 17 residues. V gave up 4 bases and J gave up 1 base; unmatched junction bases: 11. From germline, CDR1 is SGHRS and CDR2 YFSETQ. This sample was taken from a study of cytomegalovirus exposure and HLA in healthy donors. The PCR contained 60 Vbeta and 13 Jbeta primers. Only in-frame clones appear in the TCRdb table, and some are missing; sequencing was by immunoSEQ multiplex PCR. The table shows some 150,000 clones, with roughly 63% occurring only once. Study-level results: Confirmation was obtained in vitro that a few CMV-associated chains are specific for CMV antigens. Reported performance of the classifier showed diagnosis of cytomegalovirus status with high specificity and sensitivity.

The sequence was obtained from a woman aged 55 to 70 in good health and CMV-seropositive. The rearrangement uses TRBV5-1 and TRBJ2-3, with 8 bases matching TRBD2. The sequenced sample consisted of PBMCs. Here the CDR3 reads CASSLPRAGVGTDTQYF. The CDR3 DNA reads TGCGCCAGCAGCCTACCAAGAGCGGGAGTGGGCACAGATACGCAGTATTTT. Supplemented by reference TRBV5-1 and TRBJ2-3, the full variable domain reads KAGVTQTPRYLIKTRGQQVTLSCSPISGHRSVSWYQQTPGQGLQFLFEYFSETQRNKGNFPGRFSGRQFSNSRSEMNVSTLELGDSALYLCASSLPRAGVGTDTQYFGPGTRLTVL.